A selection of T cell receptor beta chains follows, all from one sample in a study of cytomegalovirus exposure and HLA in healthy donors. The data were produced by immunoSEQ multiplex PCR, yet TCRdb's version contains in-frame clones alone and is incomplete. The sample has around 130,000 clones, less than 10% seen once. Sequencing used PBMCs. These receptors all come from a woman aged 40 to 50 in good health and CMV-seropositive. The CDR3 runs from the conserved cysteine through the conserved F or W. D genes are given only for firm matches. Some rows mark clone size as missing; the rest say once, few, many or name a class of expanded clone.

V gene	D gene	J gene	clone size	CDR3 protein	CDR3 DNA
TRBV19	-	TRBJ1-5	-	CATEGRGRGNQPQHF	TGTGCCACCGAGGGGCGGGGAAGAGGGAATCAGCCCCAGCATTTT
TRBV7-8	TRBD1	TRBJ1-2	-	CASSLVEDRGVRGYTF	TGTGCCAGTAGCTTAGTGGAGGACAGGGGTGTAAGGGGCTACACCTTC
TRBV2	-	TRBJ1-4	-	CASLDKQRKANEKLFF	TGTGCCAGCCTCGACAAACAAAGGAAGGCTAATGAAAAACTGTTTTTT
TRBV2	-	TRBJ2-7	-	CASSESFGDFYEQYF	TGTGCCAGCAGTGAATCATTCGGGGACTTTTACGAGCAGTACTTC
TRBV7-9	TRBD1	TRBJ1-2	few	CASSSGDRDYTF	TGTGCCAGCAGCTCCGGGGACAGGGACTACACCTTC
TRBV7-9	-	TRBJ1-2	few	CASSLGRGDYGYTF	TGTGCCAGCAGCTTAGGTCGGGGGGACTATGGCTACACCTTC
TRBV4-1	-	TRBJ1-1	-	CAISRGITEAFF	TGCGCCATTTCTAGGGGTATTACTGAAGCTTTCTTT
TRBV28	-	TRBJ2-5	few	CASSFELKETQYF	TGTGCCAGCAGTTTCGAACTGAAAGAGACCCAGTACTTC
TRBV7-2	TRBD1	TRBJ2-3	-	CASSPGQTSGDTQYF	TGTGCCAGCAGCCCGGGACAGACCTCGGGTGATACGCAGTATTTT
TRBV18	-	TRBJ2-1	-	CASSLDRDTEQFF	TGTGCCAGCTCACTAGACCGGGACACAGAGCAGTTCTTC
TRBV5-4	-	TRBJ2-2	few	CASSLERASNTGELFF	TGTGCCAGCAGCTTGGAGAGGGCTTCGAACACCGGGGAGCTGTTTTTT
TRBV27	-	TRBJ2-2	-	CASSSYRGASNTGELFF	TGTGCCAGCAGTTCCTACCGGGGGGCTTCGAACACCGGGGAGCTGTTTTTT
TRBV6-1	TRBD1	TRBJ1-1	few	CASAGTGVTEAFF	TGTGCCAGCGCAGGGACAGGGGTGACTGAAGCTTTCTTT
TRBV5-4	-	TRBJ2-7	-	CASSLFQGSYEQYF	TGTGCCAGCAGCTTGTTTCAGGGTTCCTACGAGCAGTACTTC
TRBV5-6	TRBD1	TRBJ2-1	-	CASRIGQGAYNEQFF	TGTGCCAGCAGGATAGGACAGGGGGCATACAATGAGCAGTTCTTC